This entry is about one T cell receptor (beta chain). These data belong to a study of monozygotic twins with inflammatory bowel disease. Reanalyzing the 5' RACE reads, TCRdb keeps one entry per CDR3 protein, without DNA. The repertoire shows 200,000 to 250,000 distinct CDR3 sequences; the top ten hold 1.6%. The CDR3 totals 15 residues. Germline loops: CDR1 SGHRS, CDR2 YFSETQ. The source is a human donor with ulcerative colitis or Crohn's disease, or a healthy co-twin of an affected twin (not recorded which). The chain couples TRBV5-1 to TRBJ1-5; the TCRdb call, TRBD1, lacks DNA for checking. The sequenced sample consisted of blood. CDR3 protein: CASSLQGNSNQPQHF.